This TCR beta chain was documented in a study of radiotherapy plus CTLA-4 blockade in lung cancer. The overall study: Across the patients, objective responses occurred in about 18%, and disease control in under 40%.

Clones were read by immunoSEQ multiplex PCR, and TCRdb kept only the in-frame ones, dropping some. The profile shows 40,000 to 50,000 clones, around 72% of them singletons. Focal radiation plus CTLA-4 blockade with ipilimumab was given to patients with chemo-refractory metastatic non-small-cell lung cancer. The CDR3 extends over 15 amino acids. V was pared by 4 bases and J by 2 bases, with 8 bases of the junction left unmatched. Germline V gene sequence: CDR1 SNHLY, CDR2 FYNNEI. The V gene is TRBV2, the J gene TRBJ2-7, with 7 positions matching TRBD1. The sequenced sample was peripheral blood, obtained from a patient treated with radiotherapy plus ipilimumab. The receptor comes from a human donor with non-small cell lung cancer who had a complete response to radiotherapy plus ipilimumab. The CDR3 bases are TGTGCCAGCAGTGTGGCACAGGGGCCTACCTACGAGCAGTACTTC. Its translation: CASSVAQGPTYEQYF.